The clone carrying this T cell receptor beta chain was seen at least ten times. Its cognate antigen is unknown. These data come from a study of metastatic and nonmetastatic thyroid tumors. The overall study: Blood and tumor or nodule tissue repertoires from malignant and benign thyroid patients were compared.

Germline assignment: CDR1 MGHDK and CDR2 SYGVNS. This CDR3 has 18 residues. With V trimmed by 6 bases and J by 0 bases, 10 bases remained unmatched. Findings and limits, study-wide: Across blood and tumor, TCR beta diversity in malignant thyroid tumors was reportedly significantly higher than in benign nodules.

From the PCR reads, TCRdb re-called clones with MiXCR. The sample holds tens of thousands of clones, roughly 25% seen once. Patients underwent thyroid surgery, and none had received any treatment before it. The chain employs TRBV25-1 and TRBJ2-4; 11 nucleotides line up with TRBD2. The sequence was collected from a female donor with papillary thyroid cancer or a benign thyroid nodule (not recorded which). Some clones in this sample may be carry-over from other donors' samples. Sequenced input: blood. Here the CDR3 reads CASRGTSGRKLAKNIQYF. CDR3 bases: TGTGCCAGCAGGGGGACTAGCGGAAGAAAACTAGCCAAAAACATTCAGTACTTC.